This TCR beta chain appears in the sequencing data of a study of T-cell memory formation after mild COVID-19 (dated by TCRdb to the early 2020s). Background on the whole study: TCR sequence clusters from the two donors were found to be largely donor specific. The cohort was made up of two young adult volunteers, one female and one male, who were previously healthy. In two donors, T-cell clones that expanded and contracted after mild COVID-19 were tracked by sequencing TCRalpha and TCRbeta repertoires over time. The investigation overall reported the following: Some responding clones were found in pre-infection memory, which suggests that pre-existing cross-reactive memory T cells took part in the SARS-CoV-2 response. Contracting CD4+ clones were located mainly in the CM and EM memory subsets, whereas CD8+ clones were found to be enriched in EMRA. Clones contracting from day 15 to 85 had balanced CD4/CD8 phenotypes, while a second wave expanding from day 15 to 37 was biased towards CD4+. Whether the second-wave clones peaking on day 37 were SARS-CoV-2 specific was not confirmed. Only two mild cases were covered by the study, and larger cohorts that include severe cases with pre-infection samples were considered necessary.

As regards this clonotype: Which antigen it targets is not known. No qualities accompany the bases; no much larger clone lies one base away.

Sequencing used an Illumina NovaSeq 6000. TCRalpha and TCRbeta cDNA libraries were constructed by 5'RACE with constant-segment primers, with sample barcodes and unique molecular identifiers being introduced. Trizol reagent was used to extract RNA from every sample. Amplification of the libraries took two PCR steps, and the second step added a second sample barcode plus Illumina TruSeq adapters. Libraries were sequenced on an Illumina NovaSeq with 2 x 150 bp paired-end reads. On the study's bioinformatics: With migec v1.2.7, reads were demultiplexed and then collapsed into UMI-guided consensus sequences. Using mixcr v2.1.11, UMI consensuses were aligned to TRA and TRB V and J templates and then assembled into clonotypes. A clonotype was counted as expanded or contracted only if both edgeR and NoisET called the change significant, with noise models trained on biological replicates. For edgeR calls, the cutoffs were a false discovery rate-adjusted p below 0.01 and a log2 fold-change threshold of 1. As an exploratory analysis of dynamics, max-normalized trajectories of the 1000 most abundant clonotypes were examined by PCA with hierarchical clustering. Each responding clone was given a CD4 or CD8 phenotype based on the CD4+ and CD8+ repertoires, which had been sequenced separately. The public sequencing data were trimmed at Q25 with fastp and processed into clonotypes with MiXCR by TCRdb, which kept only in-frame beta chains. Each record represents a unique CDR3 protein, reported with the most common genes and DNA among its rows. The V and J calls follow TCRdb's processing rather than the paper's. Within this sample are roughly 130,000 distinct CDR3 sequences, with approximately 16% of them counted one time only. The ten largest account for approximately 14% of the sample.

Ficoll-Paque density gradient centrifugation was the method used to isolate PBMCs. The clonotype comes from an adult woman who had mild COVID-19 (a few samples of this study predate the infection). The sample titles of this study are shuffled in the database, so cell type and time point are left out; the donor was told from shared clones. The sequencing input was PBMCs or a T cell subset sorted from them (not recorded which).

The DNA sequence is given as TGTGCCAGCAGCTCCCCTAATCATGACGAGCAGTTCTTC. This gives the protein CASSSPNHDEQFF. The rearrangement joined TRBV7-9 to TRBJ2-1; the D gene is unclear. The CDR3 contains 13 residues, cysteine and phenylalanine counted. Only the CDR3 part of the read is kept: 39 bases, read in frame from the first base. V is clipped by 4 bases and J by 10 bases, and the sequence between their germline boundaries is 14 bases long. CDR1 and CDR2 are read off the germline V gene (reference sequence) as SEHNR and FQNEAQ.